Detailed here is one T cell receptor beta chain. Its antigen is still unknown. Germline values: CDR1 DFQATT, CDR2 SNEGSKA (reference sequence). V dropped 6 bases and J dropped 4 bases, with 19 bases sitting between them. This CDR3 comprises 14 residues. The authors prepared the TCRbeta library with unique molecular identifiers. A single record per CDR3 protein comes from TCRdb applying MiXCR to the PCR reads. The table shows approximately 27,000 distinct CDR3 sequences, with 15% to 20% occurring only once. This sample stems from a study of T-cell reconstitution after alpha-beta-depleted transplantation in children. Whole-study findings and limits: The main origin of T-cell counts and diversity one year after transplant was newly produced T cells. Expanded graft clones numbering several hundred reportedly gave rise to alpha-beta T cells about two months after transplant. Surviving recipient T cells and thymic progenitors accounted for the high day-60 TCRbeta diversity observed in some patients.

Specimen: PBMCs, mostly from graft donor cells, collected 60 days after TCRalphabeta/CD19-depleted stem cell transplant. The receptor was isolated from a male patient between 2 and 9 years old who had a stem cell transplant for acute lymphoblastic leukemia, so the T cells may come from the graft donor. The chain joins TRBV20-1 to TRBJ2-7, with a weak D call TRBD2 (6 bases). The CDR3 bases are TGCAGTGCGCGCCCCTTCACTGCGGGGTACGAGCAGTACTTC. It translates to CSARPFTAGYEQYF.